What follows are 4 T cell receptor beta chains derived from one specimen sequenced in a study of blood T cells in healthy people across ages. PCR was performed a second time for 7 to 11 cycles using a sample-barcoded 5' primer and a J-beta primer mix. TCRdb analysed the 5' RACE reads with MiXCR anew, one entry per CDR3 protein. Of about 1.4 million distinct CDR3 sequences in the sample, approximately 60% were seen once. The specimen sequenced was blood. The receptors come from a man aged 18 to 29 in good health.

The CDR3 spells CASSQVDSPSYEQYF. CDR3 DNA sequence: TGTGCCAGCAGCCAGGTGGACTCCCCCTCCTACGAGCAGTACTTC. The chain is built from TRBV4-2 and TRBJ2-7, with D tentatively TRBD2 (5 bases). Trimming pared 3 bases from V and 0 bases from J, leaving 12 bases between. Germline lookup yields CDR1 LGHNA and CDR2 YNFKEQ. The CDR3 sequence is 15 residues long.

The genes are TRBV3-1 and TRBJ2-7; TRBD2 agrees at 11 bases. The CDR3 spans 14 residues. The germline gives CDR1 LGHDT, CDR2 YNNKEL (reference sequence). The V gene end was trimmed by 8 bases and the J gene end by 3 bases; junction bases not matched to a gene: 6. In nucleotides, the CDR3 is TGTGCCAGCCGGTCGACTAGCGGGATCTACGAGCAGTACTTC. Amino acids: CASRSTSGIYEQYF.

The chain has TRBV5-4 and TRBJ1-1; the D is unclear. The CDR3 consists of 15 residues. Trimming removed 2 bases at V and 3 bases at J, with 14 bases between. Germline lookup yields CDR1 SGHNT and CDR2 YYREEE (reference sequence). This CDR3 is CASSLVLGGHTEAFF. As DNA, the CDR3 is TGTGCCAGCAGCTTAGTCCTGGGTGGGCACACTGAAGCTTTCTTT.

This clonotype occurred a few times. The rearrangement joins TRBV7-2 to TRBJ2-5, with no clear D. The tail of the sequence fits TRBJ2-7 better, so the J call may be wrong. The CDR3 has 12 residues. Germline V CDR1 and CDR2: SGHTA, FQGNSA. CDR3: CASSLHYYEQYF. For the CDR3, the DNA is TGTGCCAGCAGCCTTCACTATTACGAGCAGTACTTC.